The clone carrying this T cell receptor (beta chain) was counted at least ten times. Its antigen is undetermined. Molecules of cDNA were individually given unique molecular identifiers that were attached to them. TCRdb itself ran the 5' RACE reads through MiXCR, one entry per CDR3 protein. The sample carries roughly 50,000 distinct CDR3 sequences, approximately 9.8% recorded once. Germline V gene data show CDR1 as KGHSH and CDR2 as LQKENI. With 9 bases removed from V and 2 bases from J, the gap between germline ends came to 11 bases. This CDR3 has 12 residues. This record belongs to a study of early T cells in non-severe SARS-CoV-2 infection. Whole-study context: Whole-blood bulk RNA, unsorted, was sequenced, and chains were unpaired. General study points: Database matching using VDJdb favored anti-spike CD8 responses, with private and CD4 specificities left missing.

The chain carries TRBV18 and TRBJ2-7; the D gene is possibly TRBD1 (5 bases). The clonotype comes from an adult who was a healthcare worker with PCR-confirmed SARS-CoV-2 infection or an uninfected control (not recorded which). Sequenced material: whole blood. The CDR3 nucleotides read TGTGCCAGTAGTCCAGGGACCTACGAGCAGTACTTC. Translating it yields CASSPGTYEQYF.